This is a list of T cell receptor beta chains from one sample in a study of OX40 agonist ivuxolimab in advanced cancers. Assay used: immunoSEQ multiplex PCR; TCRdb lists only in-frame clones, some missing. This table has around 62,000 clones, 84% appearing once. The material was CD4+ or CD8+ T cells sorted from blood, obtained in a trial of the OX40 agonist ivuxolimab. All receptors come from an adult with an advanced solid tumor such as melanoma, head and neck, liver or kidney cancer. CDR3s include the opening cysteine and the closing phenylalanine or tryptophan. The D gene is left open where the match is weak. Only some rows state a clone size, as once, few, many or a class for expanded clones.

CDR3 protein: CASSQDLGTGANVLTF
CDR3 DNA: TGCGCCAGCAGCCAAGATCTGGGGACTGGGGCCAACGTCCTGACTTTC
clone size: .
D gene: .
J gene: TRBJ2-6
V gene: TRBV4-3

CDR3 protein: CASSLDRDNSPLHF
CDR3 DNA: TGTGCCAGCAGCTTGGACAGGGACAATTCACCCCTCCACTTT
clone size: .
D gene: .
J gene: TRBJ1-6
V gene: TRBV5-4

CDR3 protein: CASSFGTGTNSPLHF
CDR3 DNA: TGTGCCAGCAGTTTTGGGACAGGGACTAATTCACCCCTCCACTTT
clone size: few
D gene: TRBD1
J gene: TRBJ1-6
V gene: TRBV28

CDR3 protein: CASSLAPGQAISYGYTF
CDR3 DNA: TGTGCCAGCAGCTTAGCCCCGGGACAGGCTATTTCTTATGGCTACACCTTC
clone size: .
D gene: TRBD1
J gene: TRBJ1-2
V gene: TRBV7-2

CDR3 protein: CASSQGQGYNSPLHF
CDR3 DNA: TGTGCCAGCAGCCAAGGACAGGGGTATAATTCACCCCTCCACTTT
clone size: .
D gene: TRBD1
J gene: TRBJ1-6
V gene: TRBV14

CDR3 protein: CASRTGLNQPQHF
CDR3 DNA: TGTGCCAGCAGGACAGGGCTAAATCAGCCCCAGCATTTT
clone size: .
D gene: TRBD1
J gene: TRBJ1-5
V gene: TRBV6-5

CDR3 protein: CATLRPLRSGGNQPQHF
CDR3 DNA: TGTGCCACCCTACGGCCCTTACGGTCGGGTGGCAATCAGCCCCAGCATTTT
clone size: once
D gene: .
J gene: TRBJ1-5
V gene: TRBV28

CDR3 protein: CASRDRGGTPLYEQYF
CDR3 DNA: TGTGCCAGCAGGGATAGGGGAGGGACTCCCCTCTACGAGCAGTACTTC
clone size: .
D gene: TRBD2
J gene: TRBJ2-7
V gene: TRBV5-5

CDR3 protein: CASSSFTGVTEQFF
CDR3 DNA: TGTGCCAGCAGTTCCTTTACAGGGGTCACTGAGCAGTTCTTC
clone size: .
D gene: TRBD1
J gene: TRBJ2-1
V gene: TRBV28

CDR3 protein: CASSLAGNVQETQYF
CDR3 DNA: TGTGCCAGCAGCTTAGCAGGGAACGTTCAAGAGACCCAGTACTTC
clone size: .
D gene: .
J gene: TRBJ2-5
V gene: TRBV7-8

CDR3 protein: CASSTRGAHTQYF
CDR3 DNA: TGTGCCAGCAGCACGCGGGGGGCCCATACGCAGTATTTT
clone size: .
D gene: TRBD2
J gene: TRBJ2-3
V gene: TRBV14

CDR3 protein: CASSEGQGNYGYTF
CDR3 DNA: TGTGCCAGCAGTGAGGGGCAGGGAAACTATGGCTACACCTTC
clone size: .
D gene: .
J gene: TRBJ1-2
V gene: TRBV6-1

CDR3 protein: CASTSTEDTGELFF
CDR3 DNA: TGTGCCAGCACCTCGACAGAGGACACCGGGGAGCTGTTTTTT
clone size: .
D gene: .
J gene: TRBJ2-2
V gene: TRBV6-6

CDR3 protein: CASLEGSQPQHF
CDR3 DNA: TGTGCCAGCTTAGAAGGGAGCCAGCCCCAGCATTTT
clone size: few
D gene: .
J gene: TRBJ1-5
V gene: TRBV6-1

CDR3 protein: CASSFTGTQPSYEQYF
CDR3 DNA: TGTGCCAGCTCATTCACCGGGACTCAACCCTCCTACGAGCAGTACTTC
clone size: .
D gene: .
J gene: TRBJ2-7
V gene: TRBV18

CDR3 protein: CASGPSDTQYF
CDR3 DNA: TGTGCTAGTGGACCCTCAGATACGCAGTATTTT
clone size: .
D gene: .
J gene: TRBJ2-3
V gene: TRBV12-5

CDR3 protein: CASSFEGATYNEQFF
CDR3 DNA: TGCGCCAGCAGCTTCGAGGGCGCCACCTACAATGAGCAGTTCTTC
clone size: .
D gene: .
J gene: TRBJ2-1
V gene: TRBV5-1

CDR3 protein: CASRRTGNGYTF
CDR3 DNA: TGTGCCAGCAGGAGGACAGGGAACGGCTACACCTTC
clone size: .
D gene: TRBD1
J gene: TRBJ1-2
V gene: TRBV5-8

CDR3 protein: CSVGGQGSNQPQHF
CDR3 DNA: TGCAGCGTTGGCGGACAGGGGAGCAATCAGCCCCAGCATTTT
clone size: .
D gene: TRBD1
J gene: TRBJ1-5
V gene: TRBV29-1

CDR3 protein: CASSKDRVNQPQHF
CDR3 DNA: TGTGCCAGCTCCAAAGACAGGGTCAATCAGCCCCAGCATTTT
clone size: .
D gene: TRBD1
J gene: TRBJ1-5
V gene: TRBV18

CDR3 protein: CASSKGGLAGVREQYF
CDR3 DNA: TGTGCCAGCAGCAAAGGCGGACTAGCGGGGGTTCGCGAGCAGTACTTC
clone size: .
D gene: .
J gene: TRBJ2-7
V gene: TRBV21-1

CDR3 protein: CASRGSQGAGGYTF
CDR3 DNA: TGTGCCAGCAGAGGATCCCAGGGGGCTGGGGGCTACACCTTC
clone size: .
D gene: TRBD1
J gene: TRBJ1-2
V gene: TRBV7-2

CDR3 protein: CASRRQETQYF
CDR3 DNA: TGCGCCAGCAGACGACAAGAGACCCAGTACTTC
clone size: .
D gene: .
J gene: TRBJ2-5
V gene: TRBV5-1

CDR3 protein: CASSEGHGGNQPQHF
CDR3 DNA: TGTGCCAGCAGCGAGGGCCACGGCGGCAATCAGCCCCAGCATTTT
clone size: .
D gene: .
J gene: TRBJ1-5
V gene: TRBV9

CDR3 protein: CASSEAPHGAQHF
CDR3 DNA: TGTGCCAGCAGTGAAGCCCCCCATGGAGCCCAGCATTTT
clone size: few
D gene: .
J gene: TRBJ1-5
V gene: TRBV2

CDR3 protein: CASSYTATGPNYGYTF
CDR3 DNA: TGTGCCAGCAGTTACACGGCAACCGGGCCTAACTATGGCTACACCTTC
clone size: few
D gene: .
J gene: TRBJ1-2
V gene: TRBV6-5

CDR3 protein: CASSLRPAGWPGNTIYF
CDR3 DNA: TGTGCCAGCAGCTTACGTCCCGCAGGGTGGCCTGGAAACACCATATATTTT
clone size: few
D gene: .
J gene: TRBJ1-3
V gene: TRBV7-3

CDR3 protein: CASSLLLTGVLVGYNEQFF
CDR3 DNA: TGTGCCAGCAGTTTATTATTAACTGGTGTTTTGGTGGGGTACAATGAGCAGTTCTTC
clone size: .
D gene: .
J gene: TRBJ2-1
V gene: TRBV27

CDR3 protein: CASSRSRGDYEQYF
CDR3 DNA: TGTGCCAGCAGCCGTTCGAGGGGGGACTACGAGCAGTACTTC
clone size: .
D gene: .
J gene: TRBJ2-7
V gene: TRBV11-2

CDR3 protein: CASTLSGLAGARETQYF
CDR3 DNA: TGTGCCAGTACCCTTTCGGGACTAGCGGGGGCCCGAGAGACCCAGTACTTC
clone size: .
D gene: TRBD2
J gene: TRBJ2-5
V gene: TRBV19

CDR3 protein: CATGAQDQPQHF
CDR3 DNA: TGTGCCACGGGGGCCCAAGATCAGCCCCAGCATTTT
clone size: few
D gene: .
J gene: TRBJ1-5
V gene: TRBV2

CDR3 protein: CASSRDFPRPSSTDTQYF
CDR3 DNA: TGTGCCAGCAGCAGGGACTTTCCCCGACCTTCTAGCACAGATACGCAGTATTTT
clone size: .
D gene: .
J gene: TRBJ2-3
V gene: TRBV7-2

CDR3 protein: CASSDPSRGYTF
CDR3 DNA: TGTGCCAGTAGTGACCCCTCTCGTGGCTACACCTTC
clone size: .
D gene: .
J gene: TRBJ1-2
V gene: TRBV19

CDR3 protein: CASSIRDRGRGAQHF
CDR3 DNA: TGTGCCAGTAGTATACGGGACAGGGGGCGCGGGGCCCAGCATTTT
clone size: .
D gene: TRBD1
J gene: TRBJ1-5
V gene: TRBV19

CDR3 protein: CASSQVDGLAGAEQFF
CDR3 DNA: TGTGCCAGCAGCCAAGTTGACGGACTAGCGGGGGCTGAGCAGTTCTTC
clone size: few
D gene: TRBD2
J gene: TRBJ2-1
V gene: TRBV14

CDR3 protein: CASSPTRGNTGELFF
CDR3 DNA: TGTGCCAGCAGTCCGACGAGGGGGAACACCGGGGAGCTGTTTTTT
clone size: .
D gene: .
J gene: TRBJ2-2
V gene: TRBV6-1

CDR3 protein: CASSSSSGTDTQYF
CDR3 DNA: TGTGCCAGCAGCTCCTCTAGTGGCACAGATACGCAGTATTTT
clone size: .
D gene: .
J gene: TRBJ2-3
V gene: TRBV5-5

CDR3 protein: CASSFRTSGGRYNEQFF
CDR3 DNA: TGTGCCAGCAGCTTTCGGACTAGCGGGGGCCGTTACAATGAGCAGTTCTTC
clone size: few
D gene: TRBD2
J gene: TRBJ2-1
V gene: TRBV9

CDR3 protein: CASSVGPTSGGRGDTQYF
CDR3 DNA: TGTGCCAGCAGCGTCGGCCCGACTAGCGGGGGCCGGGGAGATACGCAGTATTTT
clone size: .
D gene: TRBD2
J gene: TRBJ2-3
V gene: TRBV9

CDR3 protein: CSGKGGTGVSHEQFF
CDR3 DNA: TGCAGCGGAAAGGGCGGGACAGGGGTTAGCCATGAGCAGTTCTTC
clone size: .
D gene: TRBD1
J gene: TRBJ2-1
V gene: TRBV29-1

CDR3 protein: CASSLSASRTETQYF
CDR3 DNA: TGTGCCAGCAGCTTAAGCGCATCACGGACCGAGACCCAGTACTTC
clone size: .
D gene: .
J gene: TRBJ2-5
V gene: TRBV7-9

CDR3 protein: CASRPPGLANYGYTF
CDR3 DNA: TGTGCCAGCAGACCTCCGGGGTTAGCTAACTATGGCTACACCTTC
clone size: .
D gene: .
J gene: TRBJ1-2
V gene: TRBV2

CDR3 protein: CASRKVGVENGNTIYF
CDR3 DNA: TGTGCCAGCAGGAAGGTGGGGGTTGAAAATGGAAACACCATATATTTT
clone size: .
D gene: .
J gene: TRBJ1-3
V gene: TRBV28

CDR3 protein: CASSLRLAGGTQGPDTQYF
CDR3 DNA: TGTGCCAGCAGCTTACGACTAGCGGGGGGGACCCAGGGGCCAGATACGCAGTATTTT
clone size: .
D gene: TRBD2
J gene: TRBJ2-3
V gene: TRBV7-3

CDR3 protein: CASSQAGGPSHEQFF
CDR3 DNA: TGTGCCAGCAGCCAAGCGGGGGGGCCATCCCATGAGCAGTTCTTC
clone size: .
D gene: TRBD2
J gene: TRBJ2-1
V gene: TRBV25-1

CDR3 protein: CATGEGYNQPQHF
CDR3 DNA: TGTGCCACCGGTGAAGGGTACAATCAGCCCCAGCATTTT
clone size: few
D gene: .
J gene: TRBJ1-5
V gene: TRBV25-1

CDR3 protein: CASSLAVGASYEQYF
CDR3 DNA: TGTGCCAGCAGCTTAGCGGTGGGGGCCTCCTACGAGCAGTACTTC
clone size: .
D gene: .
J gene: TRBJ2-7
V gene: TRBV7-2

CDR3 protein: CAKNLRAYEQYF
CDR3 DNA: TGTGCTAAAAACCTCAGGGCTTATGAGCAGTACTTC
clone size: few
D gene: .
J gene: TRBJ2-7
V gene: TRBV12-5

CDR3 protein: CASSFGSQTEGYTF
CDR3 DNA: TGCGCCAGCAGCTTTGGGTCCCAGACGGAAGGCTACACCTTC
clone size: .
D gene: .
J gene: TRBJ1-2
V gene: TRBV5-1

CDR3 protein: CASSPGVPGELFF
CDR3 DNA: TGCGCCAGCAGCCCCGGGGTGCCCGGGGAGCTGTTTTTT
clone size: .
D gene: .
J gene: TRBJ2-2
V gene: TRBV5-1

CDR3 protein: CASSTSSDPRPPEAFF
CDR3 DNA: TGTGCCAGCAGTACCTCATCGGACCCGAGGCCCCCTGAAGCTTTCTTT
clone size: .
D gene: .
J gene: TRBJ1-1
V gene: TRBV27

CDR3 protein: CASSPQGRGQPQHF
CDR3 DNA: TGTGCCAGCAGTCCACAGGGTCGGGGTCAGCCCCAGCATTTT
clone size: .
D gene: .
J gene: TRBJ1-5
V gene: TRBV6-1

CDR3 protein: CASSQETGYTGELFF
CDR3 DNA: TGCGCCAGCAGCCAAGAGACAGGGTACACCGGGGAGCTGTTTTTT
clone size: once
D gene: TRBD1
J gene: TRBJ2-2
V gene: TRBV4-3

CDR3 protein: CASSASDVEQYF
CDR3 DNA: TGCGCCAGCAGCGCATCGGACGTAGAGCAGTACTTC
clone size: .
D gene: .
J gene: TRBJ2-7
V gene: TRBV5-1

CDR3 protein: CASSPQQGNYGYTF
CDR3 DNA: TGTGCCAGCTCACCGCAACAGGGCAACTATGGCTACACCTTC
clone size: .
D gene: .
J gene: TRBJ1-2
V gene: TRBV18

CDR3 protein: CASSLSFTGELFF
CDR3 DNA: TGCGCCAGCAGCTTGAGTTTCACCGGGGAGCTGTTTTTT
clone size: .
D gene: .
J gene: TRBJ2-2
V gene: TRBV5-1

CDR3 protein: CASNPSGNMNTEAFF
CDR3 DNA: TGTGCCAGCAACCCTTCGGGGAATATGAACACTGAAGCTTTCTTT
clone size: .
D gene: .
J gene: TRBJ1-1
V gene: TRBV27

CDR3 protein: CASSESTRSSYNEQFF
CDR3 DNA: TGTGCCAGCAGTGAAAGTACCCGGAGCTCCTACAATGAGCAGTTCTTC
clone size: .
D gene: .
J gene: TRBJ2-1
V gene: TRBV2

CDR3 protein: CASSLTFNSNQPQHF
CDR3 DNA: TGTGCCAGCAGCTTGACCTTTAATAGCAATCAGCCCCAGCATTTT
clone size: .
D gene: .
J gene: TRBJ1-5
V gene: TRBV5-5